The T cell receptor beta chain described here comes from a study of technical replicates of blood from several donors. Clones were read by immunoSEQ multiplex PCR, and TCRdb kept only the in-frame ones, dropping some. Found here are about 84,000 clones, roughly 93% of them singletons; the top ten hold 0.2% to 0.25%. V shed 2 bases and J shed 7 bases, with 18 bases lying between them. The CDR3 is 16 amino acids. CDR1 is LNHNV and CDR2 is YYDKDF in the germline V gene (reference sequence). This receptor was taken from a human donor in good health. V is TRBV15 and J is TRBJ1-5; no reliable D call. Sequenced: T cells isolated from PBMCs. CDR3 nucleotide sequence: TGTGCCACCAGCAGAAGGCTCGACTCTAAAGGCCAGCCCCAGCATTTT. This encodes CATSRRLDSKGQPQHF.